This is a list of T cell receptor beta chains from one sample in a study of a mutant IDH1 vaccine in newly diagnosed glioma. Using immunoSEQ multiplex PCR, the repertoire was profiled, and TCRdb retains in-frame clones only, with some absent. The sample has about 53,000 clones, about 81% seen once. These TCRs' antigens remain unknown. Material: PBMCs, obtained from a glioma patient whose treatment included an IDH1 peptide vaccine. The receptor source for this set is a woman in her 40s with glioma. Some clones in this sample may be carry-over from other donors' samples. CDR3s leave out the opening cysteine and the closing phenylalanine or tryptophan. Fields, in order: V gene, clone size, CDR3 length, CDR3 protein. Clone size is shown for a subset of rows, as once, few, many or a class of expanded clone.

V gene: TRBV6-7
clone size: NA
CDR3 length: 12
CDR3 protein: ASSYYRVDYEQY

V gene: TRBV5-6
clone size: NA
CDR3 length: 11
CDR3 protein: ASSRWRFYEQY

V gene: TRBV7-8
clone size: NA
CDR3 length: 13
CDR3 protein: ASSATGWGNTEAF

V gene: TRBV9
clone size: NA
CDR3 length: 15
CDR3 protein: ASSVAAGTTSTDTQY

V gene: TRBV4-2
clone size: few
CDR3 length: 13
CDR3 protein: ASSPGQDSNQPQH

V gene: TRBV9
clone size: NA
CDR3 length: 14
CDR3 protein: ASSVLGQGVYNEQF

V gene: TRBV29-1
clone size: NA
CDR3 length: 11
CDR3 protein: SAHGAPNEKLF

V gene: TRBV6-4
clone size: NA
CDR3 length: 13
CDR3 protein: ASSPGTRDTGELF

V gene: TRBV5-8
clone size: NA
CDR3 length: 12
CDR3 protein: ASSLLLVRNIQY

V gene: TRBV9
clone size: NA
CDR3 length: 9
CDR3 protein: ASSSRVGYT

V gene: TRBV30
clone size: NA
CDR3 length: 13
CDR3 protein: AWTLLRTANYGYT

V gene: TRBV7-9
clone size: NA
CDR3 length: 11
CDR3 protein: ASSTGPAYEQY

V gene: TRBV30
clone size: NA
CDR3 length: 11
CDR3 protein: AWSSGLVTEAF

V gene: TRBV7-8
clone size: NA
CDR3 length: 13
CDR3 protein: ASSSTGRLQEPQH

V gene: TRBV29-1
clone size: few
CDR3 length: 10
CDR3 protein: SVLAGYNEQF

V gene: TRBV15
clone size: NA
CDR3 length: 11
CDR3 protein: ATSRGFNEKLF

V gene: TRBV5-1
clone size: NA
CDR3 length: 13
CDR3 protein: ASSPDRGPGNTIY

V gene: TRBV30
clone size: NA
CDR3 length: 11
CDR3 protein: AWSAGSDRQAF

V gene: TRBV11-2
clone size: few
CDR3 length: 12
CDR3 protein: ASSLYGGDTEAF

V gene: TRBV29-1
clone size: NA
CDR3 length: 14
CDR3 protein: SVPGQGEGTNEKLF

V gene: TRBV27
clone size: NA
CDR3 length: 13
CDR3 protein: ASRPGQGDYNEQF

V gene: TRBV7-9
clone size: NA
CDR3 length: 12
CDR3 protein: ASSSPRGPHEQY

V gene: TRBV29-1
clone size: NA
CDR3 length: 13
CDR3 protein: SVEGQAGELHTQY

V gene: TRBV7-9
clone size: NA
CDR3 length: 12
CDR3 protein: ASSLERGQDTIY

V gene: TRBV4-3
clone size: NA
CDR3 length: 14
CDR3 protein: ASSQVRGGPNQPQH

V gene: TRBV5-6
clone size: NA
CDR3 length: 10
CDR3 protein: ASSLVEGGYT

V gene: TRBV7-9
clone size: NA
CDR3 length: 11
CDR3 protein: ASSLVGNEKLF

V gene: TRBV30
clone size: once
CDR3 length: 13
CDR3 protein: AWNLAGRPEETQY

V gene: TRBV6-1
clone size: NA
CDR3 length: 13
CDR3 protein: ASSEGAGRVDTQY

V gene: TRBV19
clone size: NA
CDR3 length: 15
CDR3 protein: ASSTRQGRANTGELF

V gene: TRBV10-3
clone size: NA
CDR3 length: 11
CDR3 protein: AISEDSSYEQY

V gene: TRBV5-4
clone size: NA
CDR3 length: 10
CDR3 protein: ASSQQGGEQY

V gene: TRBV9
clone size: few
CDR3 length: 13
CDR3 protein: ASSTRQSGSTEAF

V gene: TRBV7-9
clone size: NA
CDR3 length: 13
CDR3 protein: ASSPTRGPENIQY

V gene: TRBV15
clone size: NA
CDR3 length: 12
CDR3 protein: ATSRGLDWNEQF

V gene: TRBV5-1
clone size: once
CDR3 length: 11
CDR3 protein: ASSLEGGGEQY

V gene: TRBV29-1
clone size: NA
CDR3 length: 8
CDR3 protein: SVGSYEQY

V gene: TRBV30
clone size: few
CDR3 length: 11
CDR3 protein: AWSGRPNEKLF

V gene: TRBV5-6
clone size: few
CDR3 length: 12
CDR3 protein: ASSQVGQAYGYT

V gene: TRBV7-9
clone size: NA
CDR3 length: 13
CDR3 protein: ASSFARDSGNTIY

V gene: TRBV4-1
clone size: once
CDR3 length: 14
CDR3 protein: ASSRDRGRIGYGYT

V gene: TRBV15
clone size: NA
CDR3 length: 13
CDR3 protein: ATSRGLDSYNEQF

V gene: TRBV29-1
clone size: few
CDR3 length: 9
CDR3 protein: SVELNTEAF

V gene: TRBV6-1
clone size: NA
CDR3 length: 13
CDR3 protein: ASSEVLAGDGELF

V gene: TRBV6-6
clone size: NA
CDR3 length: 9
CDR3 protein: ASRGKSPLH

V gene: TRBV6-5
clone size: NA
CDR3 length: 13
CDR3 protein: ACARDKHGNQPQH

V gene: TRBV4-3
clone size: NA
CDR3 length: 13
CDR3 protein: ASSQRTGGWEKLF

V gene: TRBV5-5
clone size: NA
CDR3 length: 12
CDR3 protein: ASSLRDGRTEAF